This T cell receptor (beta chain) was sequenced for a study of T cell responses to AZD1222 COVID-19 vaccine. Study background: Pooling of second doses given at about 4 or about 12 weeks was done.

CDR1 and CDR2 from the germline V gene are ENHRY and SYGVKD. Trimming shortened V by 2 bases and J by 0 bases, and 11 bases separated the two germline ends. This CDR3 comprises 16 residues. Only in-frame clones appear in the TCRdb table, and some are missing; sequencing was by immunoSEQ multiplex PCR. The sample includes approximately 70,000 clones, around 82% of them seen just once. Sequencing was performed on peripheral blood, taken on day 0 of AZD1222 vaccination. The chain employs TRBV10-3 and TRBJ1-3, with no clear D. This clonotype was obtained from an adult in good health. The CDR3 coding sequence is TGTGCCATCAGTGAGCCCGGCAGCGGCTCTGGAAACACCATATATTTT. Encoded protein: CAISEPGSGSGNTIYF.